Listed below are T cell receptor beta chains from one sample, sequenced in a study of blood T cell repertoires in COVID-19. Generated by immunoSEQ multiplex PCR, the TCRdb table keeps only in-frame clones and is missing some. This table has 150,000 to 250,000 clones, approximately 82% appearing once. The sample was peripheral blood. The receptors were sampled from a human donor with acute or convalescent COVID-19. The donor label of this sample is uncertain. Both conserved end residues are part of each CDR3. Fields, in order: J gene, clone size, V gene, D gene, CDR3 protein, CDR3 DNA. A D gene is named only where the DNA matches it firmly. Clone size appears in some rows only: once, few, many, or a class for an expanded clone.

J gene: TRBJ2-1; clone size: -; V gene: TRBV5-4; D gene: TRBD1; CDR3 protein: CASSSPGQGYNEQFF; CDR3 DNA: TGTGCCAGCAGTTCACCGGGACAGGGGTACAATGAGCAGTTCTTC
J gene: TRBJ2-3; clone size: once; V gene: TRBV10-3; D gene: -; CDR3 protein: CAISASHPTDTQYF; CDR3 DNA: TGTGCCATCAGTGCTAGTCACCCCACAGATACGCAGTATTTT
J gene: TRBJ2-1; clone size: -; V gene: TRBV25-1; D gene: -; CDR3 protein: CASNKGGGPYNEQFF; CDR3 DNA: TGTGCCAGCAATAAAGGGGGGGGGCCCTACAATGAGCAGTTCTTC
J gene: TRBJ2-5; clone size: -; V gene: TRBV14; D gene: -; CDR3 protein: CASSQGLVALQETQYF; CDR3 DNA: TGTGCCAGCAGCCAAGGGTTGGTAGCGCTTCAAGAGACCCAGTACTTC
J gene: TRBJ1-1; clone size: -; V gene: TRBV5-1; D gene: -; CDR3 protein: CASSLVGGVSTEAFF; CDR3 DNA: TGCGCCAGCAGCTTGGTCGGGGGTGTTAGCACTGAAGCTTTCTTT
J gene: TRBJ2-7; clone size: -; V gene: TRBV28; D gene: TRBD2; CDR3 protein: CASTELAGGFYEQYF; CDR3 DNA: TGTGCCAGCACCGAACTAGCGGGAGGTTTCTACGAGCAGTACTTC
J gene: TRBJ1-1; clone size: -; V gene: TRBV2; D gene: TRBD1; CDR3 protein: CASSEALQGGIAFF; CDR3 DNA: TGTGCCAGCAGTGAAGCGCTACAGGGGGGAATAGCTTTCTTT
J gene: TRBJ1-1; clone size: -; V gene: TRBV2; D gene: -; CDR3 protein: CASSEVGGDITEAFF; CDR3 DNA: TGTGCCAGCAGTGAGGTGGGAGGGGATATCACTGAAGCTTTCTTT
J gene: TRBJ2-5; clone size: -; V gene: TRBV10-3; D gene: TRBD1; CDR3 protein: CAISDRTGGRETQYF; CDR3 DNA: TGTGCCATCAGTGACCGGACAGGGGGCAGAGAGACCCAGTACTTC
J gene: TRBJ2-3; clone size: -; V gene: TRBV30; D gene: -; CDR3 protein: CAWSKGQSADTQYF; CDR3 DNA: TGTGCCTGGAGTAAAGGACAGTCCGCAGATACGCAGTATTTT
J gene: TRBJ2-1; clone size: -; V gene: TRBV27; D gene: -; CDR3 protein: CASSREDSLYTYNEQFF; CDR3 DNA: TGTGCCAGCAGTCGCGAGGACTCTCTCTATACCTACAATGAGCAGTTCTTC
J gene: TRBJ1-6; clone size: -; V gene: TRBV28; D gene: -; CDR3 protein: CASSPSSGNNSPLHF; CDR3 DNA: TGTGCCAGCAGTCCTTCTTCAGGGAATAATTCACCCCTCCACTTT
J gene: TRBJ2-1; clone size: -; V gene: TRBV11-3; D gene: -; CDR3 protein: CASSLDTGNGNEQFF; CDR3 DNA: TGTGCCAGCAGCTTAGACACCGGGAACGGCAATGAGCAGTTCTTC
J gene: TRBJ2-5; clone size: few; V gene: TRBV30; D gene: -; CDR3 protein: CAWSVGAETQYF; CDR3 DNA: TGTGCCTGGAGTGTGGGGGCAGAGACCCAGTACTTC
J gene: TRBJ2-3; clone size: few; V gene: TRBV9; D gene: -; CDR3 protein: CASSVIAASTDTQYF; CDR3 DNA: TGTGCCAGCAGCGTAATAGCGGCTAGCACAGATACGCAGTATTTT
J gene: TRBJ1-1; clone size: few; V gene: TRBV6-5; D gene: -; CDR3 protein: CASSYSGTSNTEAFF; CDR3 DNA: TGTGCCAGCAGTTACTCGGGCACTTCGAACACTGAAGCTTTCTTT
J gene: TRBJ1-5; clone size: -; V gene: TRBV19; D gene: TRBD1; CDR3 protein: CASSIVTGGGQPQHF; CDR3 DNA: TGTGCCAGTAGTATTGTGACAGGGGGCGGTCAGCCCCAGCATTTT
J gene: TRBJ2-3; clone size: many; V gene: TRBV30; D gene: -; CDR3 protein: CAWSVQPTDTQYF; CDR3 DNA: TGTGCCTGGAGTGTACAGCCCACAGATACGCAGTATTTT
J gene: TRBJ1-1; clone size: few; V gene: TRBV5-1; D gene: TRBD1; CDR3 protein: CASSGGQGARTEAFF; CDR3 DNA: TGCGCCAGCAGCGGAGGACAGGGGGCGCGGACTGAAGCTTTCTTT
J gene: TRBJ1-2; clone size: -; V gene: TRBV19; D gene: -; CDR3 protein: CTSKRNEFYGYTF; CDR3 DNA: TGTACCAGTAAAAGAAACGAGTTCTATGGCTACACCTTC
J gene: TRBJ2-7; clone size: once; V gene: TRBV10-3; D gene: -; CDR3 protein: CAIGAVYEQYF; CDR3 DNA: TGTGCCATCGGGGCGGTCTACGAGCAGTACTTC
J gene: TRBJ1-5; clone size: -; V gene: TRBV6-5; D gene: -; CDR3 protein: CASSYRRDTSNQPQHF; CDR3 DNA: TGTGCCAGCAGTTACCGCCGGGACACGTCAAATCAGCCCCAGCATTTT
J gene: TRBJ1-3; clone size: -; V gene: TRBV19; D gene: -; CDR3 protein: CASSIAAGYSGNTIYF; CDR3 DNA: TGTGCCAGTAGTATAGCGGCAGGGTACTCTGGAAACACCATATATTTT
J gene: TRBJ1-2; clone size: -; V gene: TRBV3-1/TRBV3-2; D gene: -; CDR3 protein: CASSPPGRDNYGYTF; CDR3 DNA: TGTGCCAGCAGCCCTCCAGGGAGGGATAACTATGGCTACACCTTC
J gene: TRBJ1-5; clone size: few; V gene: TRBV12-3/TRBV12-4; D gene: -; CDR3 protein: CASSLAVNQPQHF; CDR3 DNA: TGTGCCAGCAGTTTAGCCGTCAATCAGCCCCAGCATTTT
J gene: TRBJ2-7; clone size: -; V gene: TRBV19; D gene: TRBD2; CDR3 protein: CASSMEGLAGSTYEQYF; CDR3 DNA: TGTGCCAGTAGTATGGAGGGACTAGCGGGCTCCACCTACGAGCAGTACTTC
J gene: TRBJ2-2; clone size: -; V gene: TRBV9; D gene: -; CDR3 protein: CASSVGGGMNTGELFF; CDR3 DNA: TGTGCCAGCAGCGTAGGAGGCGGGATGAACACCGGGGAGCTGTTTTTT
J gene: TRBJ1-5; clone size: few; V gene: TRBV19; D gene: TRBD1; CDR3 protein: CASRTGTGGNQPQHF; CDR3 DNA: TGTGCCAGCAGAACCGGGACAGGGGGCAATCAGCCCCAGCATTTT
J gene: TRBJ2-5; clone size: -; V gene: TRBV6-8; D gene: TRBD2; CDR3 protein: CASSNRGTSGRSKSWETQYF; CDR3 DNA: TGTGCCAGCAGCAACCGGGGGACTAGCGGGAGGTCGAAGTCGTGGGAGACCCAGTACTTC
J gene: TRBJ1-5; clone size: few; V gene: TRBV3-1/TRBV3-2; D gene: -; CDR3 protein: CASSDTGNQPQHF; CDR3 DNA: TGTGCCAGCAGCGACACAGGGAATCAGCCCCAGCATTTT
J gene: TRBJ2-3; clone size: -; V gene: TRBV5-1; D gene: TRBD2; CDR3 protein: CASSLTSGPTDTQYF; CDR3 DNA: TGCGCCAGCAGCTTGACTAGCGGGCCCACAGATACGCAGTATTTT
J gene: TRBJ2-7; clone size: -; V gene: TRBV6-5; D gene: -; CDR3 protein: CASTDQGGGSYEQYF; CDR3 DNA: TGTGCCAGCACCGACCAGGGAGGCGGCTCCTACGAGCAGTACTTC
J gene: TRBJ2-7; clone size: -; V gene: TRBV7-8; D gene: -; CDR3 protein: CASSPGTRGRVHEQYF; CDR3 DNA: TGTGCCAGCAGCCCAGGCACAAGGGGCCGAGTCCACGAGCAGTACTTC
J gene: TRBJ1-5; clone size: -; V gene: TRBV7-2; D gene: -; CDR3 protein: CASSLGLGGGTSNQPQHF; CDR3 DNA: TGTGCCAGCAGCTTAGGTCTAGGGGGGGGAACTAGCAATCAGCCCCAGCATTTT
J gene: TRBJ2-1; clone size: -; V gene: TRBV6-5; D gene: -; CDR3 protein: CASSRLAANEQFF; CDR3 DNA: TGTGCCAGCAGCAGGCTAGCCGCCAATGAGCAGTTCTTC
J gene: TRBJ2-5; clone size: few; V gene: TRBV28; D gene: -; CDR3 protein: CASSGQPTETQYF; CDR3 DNA: TGTGCCAGCAGTGGACAGCCCACGGAGACCCAGTACTTC
J gene: TRBJ2-5; clone size: -; V gene: TRBV5-6; D gene: TRBD2; CDR3 protein: CASSLVGLGIQETQYF; CDR3 DNA: TGTGCCAGCAGCTTGGTAGGACTAGGAATTCAAGAGACCCAGTACTTC
J gene: TRBJ2-7; clone size: -; V gene: TRBV10-1; D gene: -; CDR3 protein: CARVRGCWYEQYF; CDR3 DNA: TGCGCCAGGGTCAGGGGATGCTGGTACGAGCAGTACTTC
J gene: TRBJ2-1; clone size: -; V gene: TRBV2; D gene: TRBD2; CDR3 protein: CASSEVGLAADEQFF; CDR3 DNA: TGTGCCAGCAGTGAAGTGGGGCTAGCGGCCGATGAGCAGTTCTTC
J gene: TRBJ2-1; clone size: -; V gene: TRBV9; D gene: -; CDR3 protein: CASSVVVGVREQFF; CDR3 DNA: TGTGCCAGCAGCGTAGTGGTAGGGGTGCGCGAGCAGTTCTTC
J gene: TRBJ1-1; clone size: -; V gene: TRBV6-1; D gene: -; CDR3 protein: CASSEASRTNTEAFF; CDR3 DNA: TGTGCCAGCAGTGAAGCGTCACGGACAAACACTGAAGCTTTCTTT
J gene: TRBJ1-2; clone size: -; V gene: TRBV5-4; D gene: -; CDR3 protein: CASSLDGFQYGYTF; CDR3 DNA: TGTGCCAGCAGCTTGGACGGGTTTCAATATGGCTACACCTTC
J gene: TRBJ2-1; clone size: -; V gene: TRBV4-2; D gene: TRBD2; CDR3 protein: CASSPNLAGSGNEQFF; CDR3 DNA: TGTGCCAGCAGCCCGAACTTAGCGGGATCGGGGAATGAGCAGTTCTTC
J gene: TRBJ1-1; clone size: -; V gene: TRBV5-6; D gene: -; CDR3 protein: CASSIQRLRVDTEAFF; CDR3 DNA: TGTGCCAGCAGCATCCAGAGGCTGAGGGTCGACACTGAAGCTTTCTTT
J gene: TRBJ2-7; clone size: -; V gene: TRBV5-1; D gene: TRBD1; CDR3 protein: CASSLEGRGKQEQYF; CDR3 DNA: TGCGCCAGCAGCTTGGAGGGCAGGGGGAAGCAAGAGCAGTACTTC
J gene: TRBJ2-7; clone size: -; V gene: TRBV11-2; D gene: TRBD1; CDR3 protein: CASSIGTGISYEQYF; CDR3 DNA: TGTGCCAGCAGCATAGGGACAGGGATTTCCTACGAGCAGTACTTC
J gene: TRBJ1-3; clone size: -; V gene: TRBV7-8; D gene: TRBD1; CDR3 protein: CASSLVGTVRVPGNTIYF; CDR3 DNA: TGTGCCAGCAGCTTAGTGGGGACAGTAAGGGTACCTGGAAACACCATATATTTT
J gene: TRBJ2-1; clone size: -; V gene: TRBV27; D gene: -; CDR3 protein: CASGPDRSSYNEQFF; CDR3 DNA: TGTGCCAGCGGTCCCGACCGGAGCTCCTACAATGAGCAGTTCTTC